The 19 T cell receptor beta chains in this list originate from one sample, sequenced in a study of metastatic and nonmetastatic thyroid tumors (dated by TCRdb to 2019 to 2021). The receptor library was made with PCR. Reads for this sample came from an Illumina HiSeq 4000. The raw public data were reprocessed by TCRdb itself: fastp quality trimming at Q25, MiXCR clonotype calling, in-frame beta chains only. This sample comprises about 20,000 clones, around a quarter of them detected only once. The ten largest account for 15% to 17% of the sample. No patient had received any treatment before thyroid surgery. Specimen: tumor tissue. These receptor sequences come from a female donor with papillary thyroid cancer or a benign thyroid nodule (not recorded which). Some clones in this sample may be carry-over from other donors' samples.

This clone has more than one count but fewer than ten. The junction departs from the called germline gene at one end, perhaps through a read error. Written as DNA, the CDR3 is TGTGCCATCAGCCAAGATAGCTTGTATCAGGCGGTCAGCACAGATACGCAGTATTTT. Translating it yields CAISQDSLYQAVSTDTQYF. J is TRBJ2-3 and V is TRBV4-2; D is unclear. This CDR3 is built from 19 residues. Per the germline V gene, CDR1 is LGHNA and CDR2 is YNFKEQ.

The sample holds a few counts of this clone. The V and J genes are TRBV6-2 or TRBV6-3 and TRBJ2-7, with a possible D match to TRBD2 (5 bases). The CDR3 contains 13 residues. Germline values: CDR1 MNHEY, CDR2 SVGEGT. V gave up 0 bases and J gave up 7 bases, with 10 bases separating them. DNA of the CDR3: TGTGCCAGCAGTTACTCGCGGGCGCAAGAGCAGTACTTC. Its translation is CASSYSRAQEQYF.

In its sample, this clone was seen a few times. The CDR3 nucleotides are TGTGCCAGTAAGGGGGGAAGTCTGCGGGAGGTTCGCACCGGGGAGCTGTTTTTT. This codes for CASKGGSLREVRTGELFF. This rearrangement joins TRBV19 to TRBJ2-2; 8 nucleotides agree with TRBD2. CDR3 size: 18 residues. The germline gives CDR1 LNHDA, CDR2 SQIVND (reference sequence). After removal of 7 bases from V and 4 bases from J, the junction contained 17 bases not matched to a gene. Combining the CDR3 with reference TRBV19 and TRBJ2-2 gives the whole variable domain DGGITQSPKYLFRKEGQNVTLSCEQNLNHDAMYWYRQDPGQGLRLIYYSQIVNDFQKGDIAEGYSVSREKKESFPLTVTSAQKNPTAFYLCASKGGSLREVRTGELFFGEGSRLTVL.

This clone has a handful of counts. The chain recombines TRBV2 with TRBJ2-7; D might be TRBD1 (6 bases). CDR3 length: 14 residues. V was cut by 8 bases and J by 0 bases, with 14 bases left in between. Germline loops: CDR1 SNHLY, CDR2 FYNNEI. CDR3: CASSSGEVSYEQYF. In DNA, the CDR3 is TGTGCCAGCTCGTCAGGGGAAGTCTCCTACGAGCAGTACTTC.

Note on this clone: Since a much larger clone is just one base distant, this may be a read error. The rearrangement links TRBV6-1 to TRBJ2-1; TRBD1 might be the D (6 bases). The CDR3 is made up of 13 amino acids. The germline V gene encodes CDR1 MNHNS and CDR2 SASEGT. The CDR3 region has the DNA TGTGCCAGCATCCCCGGGACACCGAATGGGCAGTTCTTC. Its translation is CASIPGTPNGQFF.

This chain connects TRBV30 to TRBJ1-2; weak D call: TRBD1 (6 bases). V was cut by 5 bases and J by 4 bases, with 20 bases left in between. The CDR3 consists of 15 residues. Germline CDR1 reads GTSNPN; CDR2 reads SVGIG (reference sequence). DNA for the CDR3: TGTGCCTGGGACCTGCCGAGGACAGTATCCTATGGCTACACCTTC. Translation: CAWDLPRTVSYGYTF.

As regards this clone: A read error is likely, as this CDR3 ends without the conserved phenylalanine or tryptophan. The DNA is left out, because the CDR3 cannot be placed on it with certainty; the CDR3 is given as TCRdb lists it. The gene calls are TRBV19 and TRBJ2-5. The CDR3 comprises 12 residues, both ends counted. Germline values: CDR1 LNHDA, CDR2 SQIVND (reference sequence). CDR3 sequence: CASTDALETQCL.

This clone is deemed medium-sized. The chain couples TRBV7-8 to TRBJ2-7, with 11 bases matching TRBD2. The CDR3 has 14 residues. J was trimmed by 3 bases and V by 5 bases; bases with no gene match: 3. Germline loops: CDR1 SGHVS, CDR2 FQNEAQ. The CDR3 spells CASSAGLAGYEQYF. CDR3 in DNA: TGTGCCAGCAGCGCCGGACTAGCGGGCTACGAGCAGTACTTC.

Of note for this clone: It is unclear where the CDR3 begins or ends on the DNA, so no DNA is shown, and the CDR3 is as TCRdb lists it. V and J are TRBV24-1 and TRBJ2-2; the table's D gene call, TRBD1, was not cross checked with the DNA. The CDR3 has 17 amino acids, counting both end residues. Germline V gives CDR1 KGHDR, CDR2 SFDVKD. The CDR3 protein is CATAKLWGQGASGELSF.

The chain is built from TRBV5-1 and TRBJ1-2, with 8 bases aligning to TRBD1. Germline V lookup: CDR1 SGHRS, CDR2 YFSETQ. There are 12 residues in the CDR3. The V segment lost 3 bases and the J segment 6 bases; nucleotides outside the gene matches: 1. The CDR3 is CASSSTGDGYTF. The DNA of the CDR3 is TGCGCCAGCAGCTCGACAGGGGATGGCTACACCTTC. The full variable domain, with the rest looked up from reference TRBV5-1 and TRBJ1-2, is KAGVTQTPRYLIKTRGQQVTLSCSPISGHRSVSWYQQTPGQGLQFLFEYFSETQRNKGNFPGRFSGRQFSNSRSEMNVSTLELGDSALYLCASSSTGDGYTFGSGTRLTVV.

This chain joins TRBV6-1 and TRBJ2-3; 8 bases are shared with TRBD2. Germline CDR1 MNHNS, CDR2 SASEGT. The CDR3 length is 12 residues. The ends lost 6 bases at V and 13 bases at J; junction bases unmatched: 9. The CDR3 protein is CASRRTSGLEYF. The CDR3 nucleotides read TGTGCCAGCAGACGTACTAGCGGCCTAGAGTATTTT.

This chain connects TRBV19 to TRBJ2-5; 9 bases agree with TRBD1. From germline, CDR1 is LNHDA and CDR2 SQIVND (reference sequence). V lost 1 base, J lost 5 bases, and 8 bases stayed unmatched. This CDR3 has 16 amino acids. CDR3 loop: CASSIVFGTGRETQYF. In DNA form, the CDR3 reads TGTGCCAGTAGTATAGTTTTCGGGACAGGGAGGGAGACCCAGTACTTC.

The rearrangement uses TRBV5-1 and TRBJ1-4; the match to TRBD1 covers 7 bases. Germline CDR1 and CDR2: SGHRS and YFSETQ. The CDR3 totals 13 residues. V shed 4 bases and J 10 bases; nucleotides not matched to a gene: 7. The CDR3 loop is CASSNGTARKLFF. CDR3 nucleotides: TGCGCCAGCAGCAACGGGACAGCTCGAAAACTGTTTTTT.

This clone has a handful of counts. The chain is built from TRBV10-3 and TRBJ2-2, with a tentative D call TRBD2 (6 bases). The length of the CDR3 is 17 residues. Germline assignment: CDR1 ENHRY and CDR2 SYGVKD. V shed 10 bases and J shed 5 bases, with 26 bases lying between them. The CDR3 loop reads CATTTSGRSRGTGELFF. The CDR3 bases are TGTGCCACAACGACTAGTGGGAGGTCCCGGGGAACCGGGGAGCTGTTTTTT.

This clone was counted ten times or more. Other DNA variants within this sample encode the same CDR3. The V gene is TRBV24-1, the J gene TRBJ2-1; tentatively, D is TRBD1 or TRBD2 (5 bases each). The germline CDR1 and CDR2 sequences are KGHDR and SFDVKD. The V and J ends lost 5 bases and 0 bases respectively, with 16 bases between them. The CDR3 runs 17 residues. The CDR3 protein is CATSGGLGRASYNEQFF. Here the CDR3 DNA reads TGTGCCACCAGTGGGGGCTTGGGGCGGGCCTCCTACAATGAGCAGTTCTTC.

The sample holds a few counts of this clone. Other DNA variants within this sample encode the same CDR3. The chain couples TRBV20-1 to TRBJ1-2; no firm D call. V was trimmed by 3 bases and J by 7 bases, leaving 3 bases between them. The CDR3 spans 9 residues. Germline CDR1 is DFQATT and CDR2 is SNEGSKA (reference sequence). CDR3 loop: CSARGGYTF. In nucleotides, the CDR3 is TGCAGTGCTAGGGGTGGCTACACCTTC.

Concerning this clone: A junction boundary mismatches the germline segment, possibly from a read error. The J gene is TRBJ2-1, the V gene TRBV9; D is perhaps TRBD1 or TRBD2 (5 bases each). This CDR3 spans 15 amino acids. Germline values: CDR1 SGDLS, CDR2 YYNGEE. CDR3 bases: TGTGCCAGTAGCGCTTACAGGACATCCTACAATGAGCAGTTCTTC. As protein: CASSAYRTSYNEQFF.

The rearrangement joins TRBV11-3 to TRBJ2-7; D not resolved. This CDR3 comprises 13 residues. In germline, CDR1 is SGHNT, CDR2 YENEEA. The V end was cut by 0 bases, the J end by 2 bases, with 5 bases between. CDR3 loop: CASSLDSAYEQYF. The CDR3, as DNA: TGTGCCAGCAGCTTAGACAGCGCCTACGAGCAGTACTTC.

The sample holds many counts of this clone. The chain is built from TRBV5-1 and TRBJ2-1; either TRBD1 or TRBD2 may supply D (7 bases each). The length of the CDR3 is 15 residues. Per the germline V gene, CDR1 is SGHRS and CDR2 is YFSETQ. The V gene lost 4 bases and the J gene lost 2 bases, with 13 bases spanning the gap. In nucleotides, the CDR3 is TGCGCCAGCAGCGATCAGGGGGGGACCTACAATGAGCAGTTCTTC. This gives the protein CASSDQGGTYNEQFF.